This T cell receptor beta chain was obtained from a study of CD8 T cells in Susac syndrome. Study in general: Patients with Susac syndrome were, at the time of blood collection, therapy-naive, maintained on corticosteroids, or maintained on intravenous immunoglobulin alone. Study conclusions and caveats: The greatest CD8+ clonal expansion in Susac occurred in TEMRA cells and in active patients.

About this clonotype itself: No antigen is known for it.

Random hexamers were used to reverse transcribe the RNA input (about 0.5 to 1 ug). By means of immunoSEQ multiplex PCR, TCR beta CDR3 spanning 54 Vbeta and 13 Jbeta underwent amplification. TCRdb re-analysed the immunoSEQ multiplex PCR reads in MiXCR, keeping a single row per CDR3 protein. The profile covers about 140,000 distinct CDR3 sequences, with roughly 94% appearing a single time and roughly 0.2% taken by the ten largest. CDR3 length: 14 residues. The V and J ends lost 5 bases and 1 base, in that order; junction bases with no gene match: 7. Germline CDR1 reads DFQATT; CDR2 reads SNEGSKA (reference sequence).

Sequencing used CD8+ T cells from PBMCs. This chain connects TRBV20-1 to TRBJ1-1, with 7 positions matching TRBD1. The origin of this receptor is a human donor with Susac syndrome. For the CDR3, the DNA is TGCAGTGCTTTTAGGGACAGAGAGAACACTGAAGCTTTCTTT. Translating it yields CSAFRDRENTEAFF.